This passage covers 27 T cell receptor beta chains from one sample sequenced in a study of T cell responses to AZD1222 COVID-19 vaccine. Method: immunoSEQ multiplex PCR; TCRdb's copy keeps in-frame clones and lacks some. This sample has tens of thousands of clones, with 75% to 90% found just once. The sequencing used peripheral blood, collected on day 0 of AZD1222 vaccination. Receptors originate from an adult in good health.

The rearrangement uses TRBV5-1 and TRBJ2-2; a possible D gene is TRBD1 (6 bases). V was shortened by 1 base and J by 4 bases, with 11 bases between the two germline ends. CDR1 is SGHRS, CDR2 YFSETQ, per germline. CDR3 length equals 15 residues. Written as DNA, the CDR3 is TGCGCCAGCAGCTTGACCGGGACACTCACCGGGGAGCTGTTTTTT. It is translated as CASSLTGTLTGELFF.

The chain has TRBV9 and TRBJ2-7, with TRBD1 matching over 9 bases. With V trimmed by 4 bases and J by 3 bases, 8 bases remained unmatched. This CDR3 spans 15 amino acids. Per germline, CDR1 SGDLS and CDR2 YYNGEE. CDR3 loop: CASSTGTGLFYEQYF. The DNA of the CDR3 is TGTGCCAGCAGCACCGGGACAGGGCTCTTCTACGAGCAGTACTTC.

The chain couples TRBV21-1 to TRBJ1-2; the table gives TRBD1 as D, unverified against the DNA. TRBV21-1 is classified as a pseudogene. The CDR3 sequence is 19 residues long. CDR3 amino acids: CASSTNQKGQGHLNYGYTF. CDR3 coding DNA: TGTGCCAGCAGCACCAACCAGAAGGGACAGGGGCACCTTAACTATGGCTACACCTTC.

The chain uses TRBV9 and TRBJ2-2, with TRBD1 matching 7 bases. This CDR3 is built from 15 residues. CDR1 and CDR2 (germline): SGDLS, YYNGEE. After removal of 0 bases from V and 5 bases from J, the junction contained 4 bases not matched to a gene. CDR3 sequence reads: CASSVEGTETGELFF. CDR3 DNA sequence: TGTGCCAGCAGCGTAGAGGGGACAGAAACCGGGGAGCTGTTTTTT.

As DNA, the CDR3 is TGTGCCAGCAGCAGACTAGCGGGGGACACCGGGGAGCTGTTTTTT. Protein: CASSRLAGDTGELFF. J is TRBJ2-2 and V is TRBV6-4; 12 nucleotides align to TRBD2. This CDR3 region has 15 residues. Germline-derived CDR1 and CDR2 are MRHNA and SNTAGT. V dropped 6 bases and J dropped 3; count of bases not matched to a gene: 2.

The chain couples TRBV18 to TRBJ2-7; TRBD1 matches 12 bases. With V trimmed by 6 bases and J by 4 bases, 10 bases remained unmatched. The germline gives CDR1 KGHSH, CDR2 LQKENI. This CDR3 region has 16 residues. The CDR3 region has the DNA TGTGCCAGCTCGCAAGCCGGGACAGGGGGCGGTTACGAGCAGTACTTC. Its protein product is CASSQAGTGGGYEQYF.

J is TRBJ2-3 and V is TRBV23-1; TRBD2 aligns across 7 bases. TRBV23-1 is annotated as an ORF whose role is uncertain. The CDR3 sequence is 16 residues long. J was trimmed by 5 bases and V by 6 bases; bases with no gene match: 14. The CDR3 region is CASSPGWAGVEDTQYF. For the CDR3, the DNA is TGCGCCAGCAGCCCTGGATGGGCGGGAGTCGAAGATACGCAGTATTTT.

This clone was seen a single time. The chain employs TRBV11-2 and TRBJ2-2, with D possibly matching TRBD2 (6 bases). Germline CDR1 and CDR2: SGHAT and FQNNGV. The CDR3 covers 15 residues. Trimming pared 5 bases from V and 4 bases from J, leaving 14 bases between. The chain's CDR3 is CASSPGVLTTGELFF. The DNA of the CDR3 is TGTGCCAGCAGCCCGGGGGTCCTGACCACCGGGGAGCTGTTTTTT. The full variable domain, rest sourced from reference TRBV11-2 and TRBJ2-2, is EAGVAQSPRYKIIEKRQSVAFWCNPISGHATLYWYQQILGQGPKLLIQFQNNGVVDDSQLPKDRFSAERLKGVDSTLKIQPAKLEDSAVYLCASSPGVLTTGELFFGEGSRLTVL.

This sequence joins TRBV4-1 and TRBJ1-6; D ambiguous. The germline CDR1 and CDR2 sequences are MGHRA and YSYEKL. The CDR3 spans 13 residues. Trimming stripped 0 bases from V and 9 bases from J, with 6 bases between. CDR3 DNA: TGCGCCAGCAGCCAAGAACCCGTTTCACCCCTCCACTTT. It yields the protein CASSQEPVSPLHF.

This clone occurred once. The chain recombines TRBV6-5 with TRBJ2-7; D is possibly TRBD1 (6 bases). Trimming removed 7 bases from V and 5 bases from J, with 15 bases in between. The CDR3 runs to 13 residues. Germline V gene data show CDR1 as MNHEY and CDR2 as SVGAGI. The CDR3 region has the DNA TGTGCCAGCACCGCCGGGACATTAAACGAGCAGTACTTC. It translates to CASTAGTLNEQYF.

The chain uses TRBV19 and TRBJ1-3; TRBD1 agrees at 7 bases. Germline CDR1 and CDR2: LNHDA and SQIVND (reference sequence). Trimming removed 3 bases from V and 5 bases from J; junction bases left unmatched: 7. The CDR3 has 15 residues. Written as DNA, the CDR3 is TGTGCCAGTAGTATGGCAGGGGGATTGAGAAACACCATATATTTT. Translating gives CASSMAGGLRNTIYF.

V is TRBV3-1 (or the pseudogene TRBV3-2) and J is TRBJ1-1; D possibly corresponds to TRBD1 (6 bases). Germline-derived CDR1 and CDR2 are LGHDT and YNNKEL (reference sequence). Trimming removed 2 bases from V and 6 bases from J, with 16 bases in between. The CDR3 spans 15 residues. CDR3 sequence reads: CASSQSGGGPAEAFF. In DNA form, the CDR3 reads TGTGCCAGCAGCCAAAGTGGAGGGGGGCCAGCTGAAGCTTTCTTT.

This rearrangement joins TRBV18 to TRBJ1-4; D is unclear. With 6 bases removed from V and 4 bases from J, the gap between germline ends came to 3 bases. The germline gives CDR1 KGHSH, CDR2 LQKENI. The CDR3 runs 11 residues. The CDR3 here is CASSFNEKLFF. The DNA for the CDR3 is TGTGCCAGCTCCTTTAATGAAAAACTGTTTTTT. The complete variable domain, with remaining parts taken from reference TRBV18 and TRBJ1-4, reads NAGVMQNPRHLVRRRGQEARLRCSPMKGHSHVYWYRQLPEEGLKFMVYLQKENIIDESGMPKERFSAEFPKEGPSILRIQQVVRGDSAAYFCASSFNEKLFFGSGTQLSVL.

The rearrangement uses TRBV9 and TRBJ1-1; D uncertain. Trimming cost V 1 base and J 1 base, with 8 bases left between them. CDR1 is SGDLS, CDR2 YYNGEE, per germline. The CDR3 covers 14 residues. The CDR3 DNA follows: TGTGCCAGCAGCGTAATGGCTTCGAACACTGAAGCTTTCTTT. Amino acids: CASSVMASNTEAFF.

The chain is built from TRBV4-3 and TRBJ1-2; no clear D. Trimming removed 0 bases at V and 5 bases at J, with 10 bases between. CDR1 and CDR2 from the germline V gene are LGHNA and YSLEER. This CDR3 is 14 amino acids long. This CDR3 is CASSQERRQYGYTF. The CDR3 nucleotides read TGCGCCAGCAGCCAAGAGAGGCGTCAATATGGCTACACCTTC.

This sequence joins TRBV4-3 and TRBJ2-7, with D perhaps TRBD2 (6 bases). The ends were cut back, 1 base at V and 3 bases at J, with 13 bases in the middle. Germline CDR1 reads LGHNA; CDR2 reads YSLEER. This CDR3 has 15 amino acids. This CDR3 is CASSQVGGRNYEQYF. DNA for the CDR3: TGCGCCAGCAGCCAAGTTGGAGGGAGGAACTACGAGCAGTACTTC.

As DNA, the CDR3 is TGTGCCAGCAAGGGGAGTGTCGGGCCCAATTCACCCCTCCACTTT. The encoded protein is CASKGSVGPNSPLHF. The V call is TRBV6-5, the J call TRBJ1-6, with D tentatively TRBD1 (5 bases). V lost 7 bases, J lost 7 bases, and 17 bases lay in between. The CDR3 loop spans 15 amino acids. CDR1 and CDR2 from the germline V gene are MNHEY and SVGAGI.

This chain connects TRBV30 to TRBJ2-7; 14 bases fit TRBD2. J lost 5 bases, V lost 4 bases, and 7 bases had no gene match. Germline CDR1 reads GTSNPN; CDR2 reads SVGIG (reference sequence). The CDR3 is 15 residues long. The CDR3 nucleotides read TGTGCCTGGAACCGACCGGGACTAGCGGGAGACGAGCAGTACTTC. This codes for CAWNRPGLAGDEQYF.

The chain combines TRBV7-9 with TRBJ2-5, with D possibly called TRBD1 or TRBD2 (5 bases each). CDR1 SEHNR and CDR2 FQNEAQ come from the germline V gene (reference sequence). CDR3 length equals 14 residues. The V end was cut by 7 bases, the J end by 7 bases, with 19 bases between. CDR3 coding DNA: TGTGCCAGCACTTTAGGTGGGGGTCAGGCGACCCAGTACTTC. Its translation: CASTLGGGQATQYF.

The chain uses TRBV5-1 and TRBJ2-3; TRBD2 matches 7 bases. The CDR3 runs to 15 residues. Germline CDR1 is SGHRS and CDR2 is YFSETQ. V gave up 0 bases and J gave up 1 base; unmatched junction bases: 2. The CDR3 nucleotides read TGCGCCAGCAGCTTGGTGGGAGGGGGCACAGATACGCAGTATTTT. Translated: CASSLVGGGTDTQYF. The full variable domain, with the rest looked up from reference TRBV5-1 and TRBJ2-3, is KAGVTQTPRYLIKTRGQQVTLSCSPISGHRSVSWYQQTPGQGLQFLFEYFSETQRNKGNFPGRFSGRQFSNSRSEMNVSTLELGDSALYLCASSLVGGGTDTQYFGPGTRLTVL.

The chain uses TRBV4-1 and TRBJ2-4; TRBD2 agrees at 10 bases. The CDR3 is 17 amino acids. Germline V CDR1 and CDR2: MGHRA, YSYEKL. V shed 0 bases, J shed 6 bases, and the junction held 8 bases outside the gene matches. CDR3 amino acids: CASSQDRRAGGRNIQYF. CDR3 bases: TGCGCCAGCAGCCAAGATCGGAGAGCGGGAGGGCGAAACATTCAGTACTTC.

V is TRBV6-5 and J is TRBJ2-1, with D possibly matching TRBD1 (5 bases). Trimming removed 5 bases from V and 4 bases from J, with 12 bases in between. The CDR3 is 14 residues long. Germline CDR1 MNHEY, CDR2 SVGAGI. The CDR3 nucleotides read TGTGCCAGCAGTCCTTACTCAGGGTACAATGAGCAGTTCTTC. This codes for CASSPYSGYNEQFF.

J is TRBJ2-7 and V is TRBV6-5, with 10 bases fitting TRBD2. Germline CDR1 reads MNHEY; CDR2 reads SVGAGI. The CDR3 runs 15 residues. V dropped 4 bases and J dropped 0; count of bases not matched to a gene: 3. DNA for the CDR3: TGTGCCAGCAGTTTGGGGACTAGCGACTCCTACGAGCAGTACTTC. This gives the protein CASSLGTSDSYEQYF.

The chain carries TRBV2 and TRBJ2-1, with D tentatively TRBD2 (6 bases). The CDR3 is made up of 13 amino acids. Germline-derived CDR1 and CDR2 are SNHLY and FYNNEI. The V and J ends lost 6 bases and 4 bases respectively, with 10 bases between them. The CDR3 is CASRDGGYNEQFF. CDR3 nucleotides: TGTGCCAGCAGGGACGGGGGATACAATGAGCAGTTCTTC.

The chain combines TRBV3-1 (or the pseudogene TRBV3-2) with TRBJ2-7, with 12 bases that match TRBD2. The CDR3 runs 15 residues. Germline values: CDR1 LGHDT, CDR2 YNNKEL (reference sequence). V lost 3 bases, J lost 4 bases, and 4 bases stayed unmatched. The CDR3, as DNA: TGTGCCAGCAGCCACTCGACTAGCGGGAGTTACGAGCAGTACTTC. It specifies CASSHSTSGSYEQYF.

The chain employs TRBV6-6 and TRBJ2-1, with D perhaps given as TRBD1 or TRBD2 (5 bases each). The V gene's germline CDR1 is MNHNY and CDR2 SVGAGI (reference sequence). This CDR3 has 14 residues. Trimming removed 8 bases at V and 3 bases at J, with 14 bases between. In DNA, the CDR3 is TGTGCCAGCGCCGCAGGGAGCGACTACAATGAGCAGTTCTTC. It codes for CASAAGSDYNEQFF.

The chain carries TRBV4-1 and TRBJ1-4; perhaps TRBD1 as D (5 bases). The CDR3 has 16 residues. Germline-derived CDR1 and CDR2 are MGHRA and YSYEKL. Trimming left V 0 bases short and J 7 bases short, with 15 bases between. The CDR3 sequence: CASSQDWGGRGEKLFF. The CDR3 DNA reads as TGCGCCAGCAGCCAAGATTGGGGGGGACGGGGTGAAAAACTGTTTTTT.